This TCR beta chain originates from a study of OX40 agonist ivuxolimab in advanced cancers. Study-wide background: Therapy given before enrollment (anti-PD-1, anti-PD-L1 or anti-CTLA-4) was allowed, and around 41% had some.

Data came from immunoSEQ multiplex PCR; TCRdb stores just in-frame clones and leaves some out. Here the sample spans 65,000 to 90,000 clones, roughly 90% being singletons. The ends were cut back, 2 bases at V and 7 bases at J, with 6 bases in the middle. The CDR3 covers 12 residues. CDR1 MDHEN and CDR2 SYDVKM come from the germline V gene. Autoimmune disease history or systemic immunosuppression disqualified patients. Specimen: CD4+ or CD8+ T cells sorted from blood, collected in a trial of the OX40 agonist ivuxolimab. This clonotype originated in an adult with an advanced solid tumor such as melanoma, head and neck, liver or kidney cancer. The V gene is TRBV28, the J gene TRBJ2-1, with no clear D. The CDR3 DNA reads TGTGCCAGCAGTTTAACATCAAATGAGCAGTTCTTC. Its translation: CASSLTSNEQFF.